Presented here are 26 T cell receptor beta chains from one specimen sequenced in a study of beta chain features in type 1 diabetes. Of the isolated RNA, all was reverse transcribed, and so the sequenced material was expressed TCRB transcripts. Sequenced by immunoSEQ multiplex PCR; TCRdb stores in-frame clones only, minus some. The sample includes approximately 400,000 clones, over 13% of them seen just once. Material for sequencing was naive CD4+ T cells from blood. The receptors derive from a woman aged 18-30 years in good health.

The chain is built from TRBV19 and TRBJ2-3; the D gene is possibly TRBD2 (6 bases). Germline assignment: CDR1 LNHDA and CDR2 SQIVND (reference sequence). This CDR3 spans 15 amino acids. V lost 7 bases to trimming and J lost 0 bases, with 14 bases between them. The CDR3 DNA follows: TGTGCCAGTACCCGCCGGGAGACTAGCACAGATACGCAGTATTTT. This gives the protein CASTRRETSTDTQYF.

The chain recombines TRBV28 with TRBJ1-1; D is perhaps TRBD1 (6 bases). Germline CDR1 MDHEN, CDR2 SYDVKM. V lost 8 bases to trimming and J lost 3 bases, with 7 bases between them. This CDR3 is built from 11 residues. Here the CDR3 reads CASEGDTEAFF. Written as DNA, the CDR3 is TGTGCCAGCGAGGGGGACACTGAAGCTTTCTTT.

This clone was detected only a few times. The gene calls are TRBV18 and TRBJ2-6; D might be TRBD1 (5 bases). With 3 bases removed from V and 2 bases from J, the gap between germline ends came to 8 bases. Germline V CDR1 and CDR2: KGHSH, LQKENI. This CDR3 comprises 15 residues. CDR3 coding DNA: TGTGCCAGCTCACCGGAAGGGGCTGGGGCCAACGTCCTGACTTTC. Translated: CASSPEGAGANVLTF.

CDR3 coding DNA: TGTGCCAGCAGCTTAACCGGGAGAGAACCCGAGCAGTACTTC. It is translated as CASSLTGREPEQYF. The V gene is TRBV7-9, the J gene TRBJ2-7; a possible D gene is TRBD2 (6 bases). The V and J ends lost 2 bases and 6 bases respectively, with 14 bases between them. This CDR3 contains 14 residues. Germline CDR1 and CDR2: SEHNR and FQNEAQ (reference sequence).

This clone has more than one count but fewer than ten. The chain has TRBV30 and TRBJ2-1; 10 positions match TRBD1. The CDR3 has 15 residues. Germline-derived CDR1 and CDR2 are GTSNPN and SVGIG (reference sequence). V gave up 3 bases and J gave up 8 bases; unmatched junction bases: 10. The CDR3 DNA reads as TGTGCCTGGAGCCAAACGACAGGGGGCCTTCATGAGCAGTTCTTC. This gives the protein CAWSQTTGGLHEQFF.

This clone was detected only a few times. V and J are TRBV5-4 and TRBJ2-1, with TRBD2 matching over 13 bases. CDR1 SGHNT and CDR2 YYREEE come from the germline V gene (reference sequence). The CDR3 is 18 residues long. V dropped 2 bases and J dropped 5; count of bases not matched to a gene: 10. In DNA, the CDR3 is TGTGCCAGCAGCTTTTACCCGGGACTAGCGGGAACCCACAATGAGCAGTTCTTC. This gives the protein CASSFYPGLAGTHNEQFF.

The chain has TRBV5-4 and TRBJ2-7; D not resolved. Germline V gives CDR1 SGHNT, CDR2 YYREEE (reference sequence). The CDR3 is 13 amino acids. With 3 bases removed from V and 3 bases from J, the gap between germline ends came to 10 bases. Here the CDR3 reads CASSYYAIYEQYF. The CDR3 DNA follows: TGTGCCAGCAGCTACTATGCGATCTACGAGCAGTACTTC.

The rearrangement uses TRBV28 and TRBJ2-1, with TRBD2 identical over 11 bases. V shed 3 bases, J shed 6 bases, and the junction held 7 bases outside the gene matches. Germline values: CDR1 MDHEN, CDR2 SYDVKM. The CDR3 runs to 16 residues. In nucleotides, the CDR3 is TGTGCCAGCAGTTTTCTCACTAGCGGGAGCGCCAATGAGCAGTTCTTC. Encoded protein: CASSFLTSGSANEQFF.

The chain carries TRBV11-2 and TRBJ2-3, with a weak D call TRBD1 (6 bases). The V gene's germline CDR1 is SGHAT and CDR2 FQNNGV. V lost 1 base and J 3 bases, leaving 11 bases between the germline ends. The CDR3 is made up of 15 amino acids. CDR3 in DNA: TGTGCCAGCAGCTTAGCAGGCCAGGGGACAGATACGCAGTATTTT. The encoded protein is CASSLAGQGTDTQYF.

This clone was detected a few times. The J gene is TRBJ2-1, the V gene TRBV7-9; 9 bases are a match to TRBD2. The CDR3 has 14 amino acids. Germline V gives CDR1 SEHNR, CDR2 FQNEAQ (reference sequence). Trimming cost V 3 bases and J 10 bases; bases outside gene matches: 7. This CDR3 is CASSFESSGTEQFF. CDR3 DNA sequence: TGTGCCAGCAGCTTTGAATCTAGCGGGACCGAGCAGTTCTTC. Using reference TRBV7-9 and TRBJ2-1 for the parts outside the CDR3, the full variable domain is DTGVSQNPRHKITKRGQNVTFRCDPISEHNRLYWYRQTLGQGPEFLTYFQNEAQLEKSRLLSDRFSAERPKGSFSTLEIQRTEQGDSAMYLCASSFESSGTEQFFGPGTRLTVL.

This clone has more than one count but fewer than ten. The rearrangement uses TRBV4-3 and TRBJ2-6, with 12 bases matching TRBD2. V trimming: 2 bases; J trimming: 3 bases; junction bases outside the gene matches: 5. The CDR3 contains 18 residues. The germline V gene has CDR1 LGHNA and CDR2 YSLEER. The CDR3 region is CASSQTGLAGSGANVLTF. The CDR3 coding sequence is TGCGCCAGCAGCCAAACAGGACTAGCGGGAAGTGGGGCCAACGTCCTGACTTTC.

This clone has a handful of counts. The chain combines TRBV7-9 with TRBJ2-5; 9 bases map to TRBD1. The junction had 24 bases not matched to a gene; V was cut back by 11 bases and J by 5 bases. CDR3 length: 18 residues. Germline lookup yields CDR1 SEHNR and CDR2 FQNEAQ (reference sequence). The CDR3 sequence is CASYPGNTWGQGTETQYF. CDR3 coding DNA: TGTGCCTCTTATCCGGGGAACACGTGGGGACAGGGAACGGAGACCCAGTACTTC.

V gene TRBV15 combines with J gene TRBJ2-7; TRBD2 aligns across 12 bases. The CDR3 length is 15 residues. Losses at the gene ends were 5 bases for V and 2 bases for J; bases not matched to a gene: 4. Germline V gives CDR1 LNHNV, CDR2 YYDKDF (reference sequence). CDR3 coding DNA: TGTGCCACCAGCGGGAGACTAGCGGGAGCCTACGAGCAGTACTTC. Amino acids: CATSGRLAGAYEQYF.

This clone appeared a few times. The chain couples TRBV6-1 to TRBJ1-2, with 7 bases aligning to TRBD1. This CDR3 contains 15 residues. CDR1 and CDR2 (germline): MNHNS, SASEGT. V shed 4 bases, J shed 4 bases, and the junction held 9 bases outside the gene matches. The CDR3 DNA reads as TGTGCCAGCAGTGGCCGGGACAGAGGTATCTATGGCTACACCTTC. As protein: CASSGRDRGIYGYTF.

The chain carries TRBV5-1 and TRBJ2-3; D is ambiguous. This CDR3 is built from 16 residues. In germline, CDR1 is SGHRS, CDR2 YFSETQ. Trimming removed 0 bases from V and 2 bases from J, with 13 bases in between. The CDR3 sequence: CASSLDGYRFTDTQYF. Written as DNA, the CDR3 is TGCGCCAGCAGCTTGGATGGCTACAGATTCACAGATACGCAGTATTTT.

This clone turned up a few times. This rearrangement joins TRBV4-3 to TRBJ2-1; 9 bases match TRBD1. CDR3 length equals 15 residues. V lost 8 bases, J lost 8 bases, and 13 bases stayed unmatched. Germline V CDR1 and CDR2: LGHNA, YSLEER. The CDR3 here is CASASGTGYGDEQFF. For the CDR3, the DNA is TGCGCCAGCGCATCCGGGACAGGGTATGGCGATGAGCAGTTCTTC.

J is TRBJ2-5 and V is TRBV15; possible D gene TRBD1, 5 bases. CDR3 length: 15 residues. The germline V gene has CDR1 LNHNV and CDR2 YYDKDF (reference sequence). V lost 0 bases, J lost 0 bases, and 8 bases lay in between. CDR3 loop: CATSRDQGNQETQYF. The CDR3 region has the DNA TGTGCCACCAGCAGAGATCAGGGCAACCAAGAGACCCAGTACTTC.

This clone was seen a few times. This chain connects TRBV6-6 to TRBJ2-7; no clear D gene. The germline V and J ends were trimmed by 2 bases and 6 bases, with 8 bases remaining between them. Germline V CDR1 and CDR2: MNHNY, SVGAGI (reference sequence). The CDR3 runs 12 residues. The CDR3 coding sequence is TGTGCCAGCAGTTACGCTATCCTCGAGCAGTACTTC. It is translated as CASSYAILEQYF.

V is TRBV6-5 and J is TRBJ2-7; D possibly corresponds to TRBD1 (5 bases). The CDR3 is 11 amino acids. With 5 bases removed from V and 5 bases from J, the gap between germline ends came to 7 bases. Germline assignment: CDR1 MNHEY and CDR2 SVGAGI. This chain's CDR3 is CASSHRNEQYF. The CDR3 DNA reads TGTGCCAGCAGTCACAGGAACGAGCAGTACTTC.

The chain combines TRBV20-1 with TRBJ1-3; D not resolved. Germline CDR1 is DFQATT and CDR2 is SNEGSKA (reference sequence). The length of the CDR3 is 11 residues. V was pared by 6 bases and J by 2 bases, with 5 bases between. The CDR3 DNA reads TGCAGTGCACAAACTGGAAACACCATATATTTT. This sequence encodes CSAQTGNTIYF.

J is TRBJ2-3 and V is TRBV14; 10 nucleotides match TRBD1. Per the germline V gene, CDR1 is SGHDN and CDR2 is FVKESK. The junction had 5 bases not matched to a gene; V was cut back by 1 base and J by 7 bases. CDR3 length: 15 amino acids. In DNA form, the CDR3 reads TGTGCCAGCAGCCAAGCTCCGGACAGGGGGAATACGCAGTATTTT. The encoded protein is CASSQAPDRGNTQYF.

The chain recombines TRBV7-2 with TRBJ1-3; perhaps TRBD1 as D (5 bases). CDR3 length: 17 amino acids. Trimming took off 4 bases at V and 4 bases at J, with 20 bases between the two ends. Germline V gene data show CDR1 as SGHTA and CDR2 as FQGNSA. The chain's CDR3 is CASSSYAGRRGGNTIYF. In DNA form, the CDR3 reads TGTGCCAGCAGCTCGTATGCCGGGAGGCGGGGGGGAAACACCATATATTTT. The full variable domain, completed using reference TRBV7-2 and TRBJ1-3, is GAGVSQSPSNKVTEKGKDVELRCDPISGHTALYWYRQSLGQGLEFLIYFQGNSAPDKSGLPSDRFSAERTGGSVSTLTIQRTQQEDSAVYLCASSSYAGRRGGNTIYFGEGSWLTVV.

This clone was picked up one time. The chain employs TRBV11-1 and TRBJ2-4; perhaps TRBD1 as D (5 bases). CDR3 length: 13 amino acids. V was shortened by 5 bases and J by 8 bases, with 13 bases between the two germline ends. The germline V gene has CDR1 SGHAT and CDR2 FQDESV (reference sequence). The CDR3 protein is CASSPQGTDIQYF. The CDR3 DNA is TGTGCCAGCAGCCCTCAGGGTACCGACATTCAGTACTTC.

For the CDR3, the DNA is TGTGCCAGCAGTCTCCGGGACAGGACCGACGAGCAGTACTTC. This encodes CASSLRDRTDEQYF. The V and J genes are TRBV13 and TRBJ2-7; 8 bases match TRBD1. The CDR3 has 14 residues. Germline V CDR1 and CDR2: PRHDT, FYEKMQ (reference sequence). The V and J ends lost 6 bases and 5 bases, in that order; junction bases with no gene match: 9.

This clone came up a few times. The chain recombines TRBV9 with TRBJ2-3; D perhaps matches TRBD2 (5 bases). The germline V gene encodes CDR1 SGDLS and CDR2 YYNGEE. Trimming shortened V by 3 bases and J by 5 bases, and 10 bases separated the two germline ends. The CDR3 length is 13 residues. The CDR3 here is CASSGGVRDTQYF. The CDR3 DNA is TGTGCCAGCAGCGGGGGAGTCCGAGATACGCAGTATTTT.

The chain is built from TRBV18 and TRBJ1-5; 7 bases are shared with TRBD1. Germline values: CDR1 KGHSH, CDR2 LQKENI. V was clipped by 2 bases and J by 5 bases; unmatched bases: 6. The CDR3 has 15 amino acids. CDR3 bases: TGTGCCAGCTCACCATTAGGGGGCCGGGATCAGCCCCAGCATTTT. Translation gives CASSPLGGRDQPQHF.